One T cell receptor (beta chain) is described in this entry. This entry comes from a study of blood T cell repertoires in COVID-19. Study summary: From the United States, Italy and Spain came samples of acute and convalescent COVID-19. Sources were T cells, B-cell-depleted T cells, or PBMCs; the material itself was cDNA or gDNA.

Study processing details: For nucleated cells, counts were estimated from reference gene primer amplification. Sequencing was performed with immunoSEQ multiplex PCR; in TCRdb, only in-frame clones are kept and a portion is missing. The V and J calls and clone size were taken over from that table, and D and trimming were inferred from the DNA. There are roughly 67,000 clones in the sample; roughly 90% occur only once, and roughly 4.4% lies in the top ten. Germline CDR1 SGHRS, CDR2 YFSETQ. V was cut by 1 base and J by 8 bases, with 13 bases left in between. The CDR3 sequence is 14 residues long. Sequencing used peripheral blood. This receptor was taken from a man aged 50 or older with active COVID-19. V gene TRBV5-1 combines with J gene TRBJ2-1, with D possibly matching TRBD2 (6 bases). CDR3 sequence: CASSLPTSSDEQFF. The CDR3 nucleotides are TGCGCCAGCAGCTTGCCCACTAGCTCCGATGAGCAGTTCTTC.